The T cell receptor beta chain under discussion was sequenced for a study of T cell clones after liver transplantation. Here immunoSEQ multiplex PCR was the method, and the copy in TCRdb shows in-frame clones only, minus some. This sample has tens of thousands of clones, with about 91% found just once. V was clipped by 0 bases and J by 1 base, with 10 bases between them. Germline values: CDR1 SGHDN, CDR2 FVKESK. The CDR3 runs to 16 residues. The rearrangement links TRBV14 to TRBJ2-1; the D gene is possibly TRBD2 (6 bases). The sample here was CD4+ T cells from blood, taken roughly 25 months after liver transplant. The receptor comes from a human patient who received a liver transplant. Some of the T cells may derive from the graft donor. CDR3 in DNA: TGTGCCAGCAGCCAAGATGGGGGGAGTTCCTACAATGAGCAGTTCTTC. It translates to CASSQDGGSSYNEQFF.